These 18 T cell receptor beta chains were all obtained from the same sample, sequenced in a study of T cell repertoires in cytomegalovirus infection. One entry per CDR3 protein results from TCRdb running MiXCR on the reads. This table holds 600,000 to 700,000 distinct CDR3 sequences, roughly 33% found once. Their cognate antigens are unknown. The specimen comprised cultured PBMCs, sampled from culture after CMV antigen stimulation. Receptors originate from a human donor in good health (CMV status not recorded). Some clones in this sample may be carry-over from other donors' samples.

The chain uses TRBV2 and TRBJ2-3, with TRBD2 identical over 7 bases. The germline CDR1 and CDR2 sequences are SNHLY and FYNNEI. V gave up 10 bases and J gave up 0 bases; unmatched junction bases: 4. CDR3 size: 13 residues. The CDR3 bases are TGTGCCAAGAGTAGCGGGAGCACAGATACGCAGTATTTT. It specifies CAKSSGSTDTQYF.

The chain employs TRBV6-5 and TRBJ1-2; D remains unclear. This CDR3 has 16 residues. V shed 0 bases and J shed 4 bases, with 15 bases lying between them. In germline, CDR1 is MNHEY, CDR2 SVGAGI. CDR3 in DNA: TGTGCCAGCAGTTACTCTTCGAGGCTATCACTCTATGGCTACACCTTC. Amino acids: CASSYSSRLSLYGYTF.

The CDR3 protein is CASSSWGAETQYF. The CDR3 DNA sequence: TGTGCCAGCAGCTCCTGGGGGGCTGAGACCCAGTACTTC. The V gene is TRBV3-1, the J gene TRBJ2-5; either TRBD1 or TRBD2 may fit D (6 bases each). Germline loops: CDR1 LGHDT, CDR2 YNNKEL (reference sequence). The CDR3 contains 13 residues. V was pared by 5 bases and J by 5 bases, with 12 bases between.

This chain uses TRBV27 with TRBJ2-3, with 11 bases identical to TRBD2. Per the germline V gene, CDR1 is MNHEY and CDR2 is SMNVEV (reference sequence). The V and J ends lost 6 bases and 8 bases, in that order; junction bases with no gene match: 13. This CDR3 is 16 amino acids long. The CDR3, as DNA: TGTGCCAGCAGCTTCGCCGGGACTAGCGGAAGAGGTACGCAGTATTTT. This encodes CASSFAGTSGRGTQYF.

The J gene is TRBJ1-2, the V gene TRBV12-5, with a tentative D call TRBD1 (5 bases). This CDR3 has 14 amino acids. With 6 bases removed from V and 4 bases from J, the gap between germline ends came to 15 bases. Per germline, CDR1 LGHNT and CDR2 FRNRAP. CDR3 DNA: TGTGCTAGTGGCCGGGCCGGGGCCCGCTATGGCTACACCTTC. Encoded protein: CASGRAGARYGYTF.

The V gene is TRBV20-1, the J gene TRBJ2-5, with D perhaps TRBD1 or TRBD2 (5 bases each). The CDR3 spans 14 residues. The V gene's germline CDR1 is DFQATT and CDR2 SNEGSKA (reference sequence). V was pared by 6 bases and J by 3 bases, with 17 bases between. The DNA of the CDR3 is TGCAGTGCAAGCGTGGCGCTGGGGGAAGAGACCCAGTACTTC. Encoded protein: CSASVALGEETQYF.

The chain is built from TRBV11-2 and TRBJ2-3, with D perhaps TRBD1 or TRBD2 (5 bases each). This CDR3 has 16 amino acids. Looked up from germline, CDR1 is SGHAT and CDR2 is FQNNGV. V lost 2 bases and J lost 1, with 13 bases in between. CDR3 nucleotides: TGTGCCAGCAGCTTAAGAGGGGCACCAGGCACAGATACGCAGTATTTT. Translated, it gives CASSLRGAPGTDTQYF.

This clonotype was seen a handful of times. V gene TRBV12-3 or TRBV12-4 combines with J gene TRBJ2-1, with 12 bases aligning to TRBD2. The J segment lost 0 bases and the V segment lost 1 base, leaving 4 bases of the junction unmatched. This CDR3 is built from 18 residues. The CDR3 spells CASSLGTSGDSSYNEQFF. In nucleotides, the CDR3 is TGTGCCAGCAGTTTAGGGACTAGCGGGGACTCCTCCTACAATGAGCAGTTCTTC.

V is TRBV27 and J is TRBJ1-6; 7 bases match TRBD1. The CDR3 has 14 amino acids. The V gene's germline CDR1 is MNHEY and CDR2 SMNVEV (reference sequence). Trimming removed 0 bases from V and 11 bases from J; junction bases left unmatched: 4. This chain's CDR3 is CASSLSWTGTPLHF. The CDR3 nucleotides read TGTGCCAGCAGTTTATCCTGGACAGGTACACCCCTCCACTTT.

J is TRBJ1-4 and V is TRBV7-4; D is unresolved. The CDR3 extends over 16 amino acids. Germline V lookup: CDR1 SGHVT, CDR2 SQSDAQ. Deletions cut 1 base from V and 6 bases from J, with 15 bases between. The CDR3 region has the DNA TGTGCCAGCAGCTTAGGCCCGACAAGGCGAGATGAAAAACTGTTTTTT. Translated: CASSLGPTRRDEKLFF.

This clonotype occurred once. The V gene is TRBV18, the J gene TRBJ2-1, with D possibly called TRBD1 or TRBD2 (5 bases each). The V gene's germline CDR1 is KGHSH and CDR2 LQKENI. CDR3 length: 16 amino acids. Trimming cost V 6 bases and J 0 bases, with 15 bases left between them. In nucleotides, the CDR3 is TGTGCCAGCTCTTCGCGTGACGGGACCTCCTACAATGAGCAGTTCTTC. This codes for CASSSRDGTSYNEQFF.

This clonotype was counted ten times or more. The gene calls are TRBV7-2 and TRBJ1-2, with unresolved D. Per germline, CDR1 SGHTA and CDR2 FQGNSA. This CDR3 region has 15 residues. Trimming took off 3 bases at V and 3 bases at J, with 14 bases between the two ends. This CDR3 reads CASSLAHGWDYGYTF. The CDR3 bases are TGTGCCAGCAGCTTGGCCCATGGGTGGGACTATGGCTACACCTTC.

V is TRBV20-1 and J is TRBJ2-2; 9 positions agree with TRBD1. Trimming removed 4 bases from V and 3 bases from J; junction bases left unmatched: 6. Germline CDR1 reads DFQATT; CDR2 reads SNEGSKA (reference sequence). The CDR3 consists of 15 residues. The CDR3 sequence is CSATTGGRDTGELFF. The CDR3 bases are TGCAGTGCTACTACAGGGGGCCGCGACACCGGGGAGCTGTTTTTT.

The DNA of the CDR3 is TGTGCCAGCAGTTCAACGACTAGCGGGTACACAGATACGCAGTATTTT. As protein: CASSSTTSGYTDTQYF. The V gene is TRBV6-1, the J gene TRBJ2-3; TRBD2 matches 10 bases. V gave up 5 bases and J gave up 2 bases; unmatched junction bases: 7. This CDR3 comprises 16 residues. Germline V CDR1 and CDR2: MNHNS, SASEGT.

V gene TRBV4-3 combines with J gene TRBJ2-5; a weak D match, TRBD2 (5 bases). Germline CDR1 reads LGHNA; CDR2 reads YSLEER. The V end was cut by 0 bases, the J end by 0 bases, with 11 bases between. The CDR3 loop spans 16 amino acids. CDR3 coding DNA: TGCGCCAGCAGCCAAGAATGGGAGACGGACCAAGAGACCCAGTACTTC. Translated: CASSQEWETDQETQYF.

J is TRBJ2-7 and V is TRBV5-1; D unclear. Germline-derived CDR1 and CDR2 are SGHRS and YFSETQ. V was clipped by 3 bases and J by 4 bases, with 11 bases between them. The CDR3 runs to 13 residues. CDR3 DNA sequence: TGCGCCAGCAGCTCCGACTCGCGGTACGAGCAGTACTTC. Translating gives CASSSDSRYEQYF.

This clonotype was recorded once. J is TRBJ1-2 and V is TRBV10-3; D is perhaps TRBD1 (6 bases). Trimming shortened V by 6 bases and J by 3 bases, and 17 bases separated the two germline ends. The CDR3 contains 15 residues. CDR1 and CDR2 (germline): ENHRY, SYGVKD. CDR3 protein: CAIRTPTEGDYGYTF. CDR3 nucleotide sequence: TGTGCCATCAGGACCCCGACAGAGGGGGACTATGGCTACACCTTC.

This clonotype has ten or more counts. The V call is TRBV7-2, the J call TRBJ2-1, with D possibly TRBD1 on 6 matching bases. The germline CDR1 and CDR2 sequences are SGHTA and FQGNSA. CDR3 length: 14 amino acids. The germline V and J ends were trimmed by 0 bases and 5 bases, with 8 bases remaining between them. In DNA form, the CDR3 reads TGTGCCAGCAGCTTAGCACGGGACAACAATGAGCAGTTCTTC. Its translation: CASSLARDNNEQFF.